The source of this T cell receptor beta chain is a study of identical twins. TCRdb independently ran MiXCR on the 5' RACE reads; one entry per CDR3 protein. This table has hundreds of thousands of distinct CDR3 sequences, under 9% appearing once. Germline V gives CDR1 SGHVS, CDR2 FQNEAQ. The CDR3 runs 15 residues. V gave up 2 bases and J gave up 15 bases; unmatched junction bases: 11. The same specimen was also included in a second study, on yellow fever vaccine responses in identical twins.

The TCR was taken from a woman aged 18-29 years in good health. Input material: PBMCs. The rearrangement uses TRBV7-8 and TRBJ2-1, with 12 positions matching TRBD2. CDR3 sequence (DNA): TGTGCCAGCAGCTTATCCGGGACTAGCGGGCAAGGAGGGTTCTTC. It is translated as CASSLSGTSGQGGFF.